This T cell receptor beta chain is drawn from a study of response to subunit inactivated influenza vaccine. Study-wide points: With each seasonal influenza vaccination, the authors suggested, few new T cells are recruited.

Each CDR3 protein is one row after TCRdb ran MiXCR on the RT-PCR reads. The repertoire has about 780,000 distinct CDR3 sequences, 18% of them found once; the top ten carry approximately 10%. A note on this clonotype: Its antigen is still unknown.

V was clipped by 5 bases and J by 7 bases, with 12 bases between them. CDR1 is ENHRY, CDR2 SYGVKD, per germline. The CDR3 runs 13 residues. This chain connects TRBV10-3 to TRBJ2-1, with a tentative D call TRBD2 (5 bases). The source of this sequence is a middle-aged man who received an inactivated influenza vaccine. The sequenced sample was PBMCs from blood, obtained more than 4 days after vaccination. CDR3 sequence: CAISSGYGNEQFF. The CDR3 coding sequence is TGTGCCATCAGTAGCGGATATGGGAATGAGCAGTTCTTC.